This TCR beta chain was captured in a study of T cells in Graves' hyperthyroidism and ophthalmopathy. Template material for amplifying TCR beta CDR3 regions consisted of RNA transcripts. With the HTBI primer set, the TCR CDR3 went through a first round of RT-PCR. TCRdb recomputed calls from the multiplex PCR reads with MiXCR, one row per CDR3 protein. The sample includes approximately 500,000 distinct CDR3 sequences, 46% of them seen just once. V shed 8 bases and J shed 6 bases, with 16 bases lying between them. The CDR3 covers 14 residues. This clonotype was seen repeatedly, ten times or more. No progression to ophthalmopathy during 18 months of follow-up defined stable disease.

The receptor's source is a woman aged 18 to 35 with Graves' hyperthyroidism. The chain employs TRBV12-3 or TRBV12-4 and TRBJ1-4, with D possibly being TRBD1 (6 bases). Input material: peripheral blood or thyroid tissue (not recorded which). The CDR3 loop reads CASGGGVGDEKLFF. As DNA, the CDR3 is TGTGCCAGCGGGGGCGGAGTGGGGGATGAAAAACTGTTTTTT.